This T cell receptor (beta chain) was documented in a study of T cell responses to AZD1222 COVID-19 vaccine. General study results and limits: Seropositive at baseline were only a handful of AZD1222 recipients. The span of vaccine-associated CD4 TCRs extended across spike, with dominance at 160-218 and 743-854.

In the case of this clone: Its antigen is still unknown.

In germline, CDR1 is MGHRA, CDR2 YSYEKL. The CDR3 runs to 14 residues. The junction had 5 bases not matched to a gene; V was cut back by 3 bases and J by 4 bases. The protocol was immunoSEQ multiplex PCR, while the TCRdb copy is restricted to in-frame clones and leaves out a portion. The sample lists 160,000 or so clones; 92% were seen once. Here the sequenced sample was peripheral blood, taken 28 days after the second AZD1222 dose. The rearrangement links TRBV4-1 to TRBJ1-2; 7 bases map to TRBD1. The sequence derives from an adult who received the AZD1222 COVID-19 vaccine. CDR3 in DNA: TGCGCCAGCAGCCAGTCCACAGGGGCCTATGGCTACACCTTC. It is translated as CASSQSTGAYGYTF.